What follows are 32 T cell receptor beta chains derived from one specimen sequenced in a study of T cells in Graves' hyperthyroidism and ophthalmopathy. Researchers amplified the TCR beta CDR3 regions from RNA transcripts. TCR CDR3 underwent first-round RT-PCR with the HTBI primer set. A single record per CDR3 protein comes from TCRdb applying MiXCR to the multiplex PCR reads. The sample holds a few hundred thousand distinct CDR3 sequences, around 14% seen once. The sequenced material came from blood. These TCRs come from a woman under 40 with Graves' hyperthyroidism.

This clonotype appeared a few times. The chain has TRBV6-2 or TRBV6-3 and TRBJ2-1; D gene unclear. Germline CDR1 and CDR2: MNHEY and SVGEGT. Trimming stripped 4 bases from V and 7 bases from J, with 11 bases between. The CDR3 runs to 13 residues. As DNA, the CDR3 is TGTGCCAGCAGTTGGAGTCGAACAAATGAGCAGTTCTTC. Translated: CASSWSRTNEQFF.

Ten or more counts support this clonotype. This chain joins TRBV29-1 and TRBJ2-3; 7 bases map to TRBD1. The CDR3 spans 13 residues. V dropped 2 bases and J dropped 5; count of bases not matched to a gene: 4. Per germline, CDR1 SQVTM and CDR2 ANQGSEA. This CDR3 is CSVERGRIDTQYF. The CDR3 DNA sequence: TGCAGCGTTGAAAGGGGGCGCATAGATACGCAGTATTTT.

This clonotype was detected ten times or more. The V gene is TRBV28, the J gene TRBJ2-5, with TRBD2 identical over 8 bases. The CDR3 is made up of 18 amino acids. Germline V gene lookup returns CDR1 MDHEN and CDR2 SYDVKM. V gave up 4 bases and J gave up 1 base; unmatched junction bases: 14. This CDR3 reads CASSSGGPLAVFQETQYF. The CDR3 DNA reads as TGTGCCAGCAGTTCGGGGGGGCCGCTAGCGGTTTTCCAAGAGACCCAGTACTTC. Complete variable domain (other parts from reference TRBV28 and TRBJ2-5): DVKVTQSSRYLVKRTGEKVFLECVQDMDHENMFWYRQDPGLGLRLIYFSYDVKMKEKGDIPEGYSVSREKKERFSLILESASTNQTSMYLCASSSGGPLAVFQETQYFGPGTRLLVL.

This rearrangement joins TRBV4-3 to TRBJ2-4, with D perhaps TRBD1 (5 bases). The CDR3 extends over 17 amino acids. Germline V gene data show CDR1 as LGHNA and CDR2 as YSLEER. V was pared by 2 bases and J by 1 base, with 15 bases between. The CDR3 is CASSQSKAQGAKNIQYF. The CDR3 bases are TGCGCCAGCAGCCAATCGAAGGCCCAGGGTGCCAAAAACATTCAGTACTTC.

The chain has TRBV7-6 and TRBJ2-1, with 7 nucleotides matching TRBD2. The J segment lost 5 bases and the V segment lost 4 bases, leaving 5 bases of the junction unmatched. Germline CDR1 and CDR2: SGHVS and FNYEAQ. CDR3 length: 14 residues. CDR3 nucleotide sequence: TGTGCCAGCAGCTCGACTAGCTTAGACAATGAGCAGTTCTTC. It yields the protein CASSSTSLDNEQFF.

This clonotype was seen many times. V is TRBV3-1 and J is TRBJ2-7; D possibly corresponds to TRBD1 (5 bases). The V gene's germline CDR1 is LGHDT and CDR2 YNNKEL (reference sequence). This CDR3 contains 14 residues. Trimming took 0 bases from V and 7 from J, leaving 13 bases between them. CDR3 DNA: TGTGCCAGCAGCCAAGATGGGGCCCCGCGGGAGCAGTACTTC. This translates into CASSQDGAPREQYF.

The chain couples TRBV20-1 to TRBJ2-1; weak D call: TRBD2 (6 bases). This CDR3 is 14 amino acids long. Per germline, CDR1 DFQATT and CDR2 SNEGSKA (reference sequence). Trimming removed 5 bases at V and 4 bases at J, with 15 bases between. CDR3 loop: CSAGRSSGYNEQFF. Written as DNA, the CDR3 is TGCAGTGCTGGGAGGTCCTCCGGTTACAATGAGCAGTTCTTC.

With respect to this clonotype: This sequence may be a read error, since a much larger clone differs from it by one base. The rearrangement joins TRBV29-1 to TRBJ2-7; 7 bases line up with TRBD2. Germline CDR1 SQVTM, CDR2 ANQGSEA. V shed 6 bases, J shed 1 base, and the junction held 9 bases outside the gene matches. CDR3 length equals 14 residues. The CDR3 loop is CSVTGPAGSYEQYF. DNA of the CDR3: TGCAGCGTGACTGGCCCAGCGGGATCCTACGAGCAGTACTTC.

This clonotype was recorded a few times. This chain uses TRBV3-1 with TRBJ2-6, with D perhaps TRBD2 (7 bases). Germline-derived CDR1 and CDR2 are LGHDT and YNNKEL (reference sequence). CDR3 length equals 17 residues. Trimming pared 0 bases from V and 4 bases from J, leaving 13 bases between. The CDR3 region is CASSQDVGGRGANVLTF. As DNA, the CDR3 is TGTGCCAGCAGCCAAGATGTCGGGGGGCGAGGGGCCAACGTCCTGACTTTC. Drawing the rest from reference TRBV3-1 and TRBJ2-6, the complete variable domain is DTAVSQTPKYLVTQMGNDKSIKCEQNLGHDTMYWYKQDSKKFLKIMFSYNNKELIINETVPNRFSPKSPDKAHLNLHINSLELGDSAVYFCASSQDVGGRGANVLTFGAGSRLTVL.

This clonotype has a count of ten or more. This chain links TRBV13 with TRBJ2-2; 9 bases match TRBD1. This CDR3 is 15 amino acids long. Trimming removed 6 bases from V and 4 bases from J; junction bases left unmatched: 6. Germline loops: CDR1 PRHDT, CDR2 FYEKMQ (reference sequence). CDR3 DNA: TGTGCCAGCAGAAAACAGGGGGCGCTCACCGGGGAGCTGTTTTTT. Its protein is CASRKQGALTGELFF.

There are a few counts of this clonotype. The V gene is TRBV7-9, the J gene TRBJ2-1; D unclear. This CDR3 comprises 12 residues. The V gene lost 2 bases and the J gene lost 9 bases, with 8 bases spanning the gap. Germline loops: CDR1 SEHNR, CDR2 FQNEAQ (reference sequence). The DNA of the CDR3 is TGTGCCAGCAGCTTACATCTCAGTGAGCAGTTCTTC. Translation: CASSLHLSEQFF.

This clonotype was picked up a small number of times. This may stem from a read error, because a much larger clone lies one nucleotide away. This chain links TRBV3-1 with TRBJ1-1; maybe TRBD1 (5 bases). The V gene lost 3 bases and the J gene lost 2 bases, with 16 bases spanning the gap. Germline V gene lookup returns CDR1 LGHDT and CDR2 YNNKEL (reference sequence). The CDR3 totals 16 residues. The CDR3 region is CASSHQPGAGNTEAFF. In DNA form, the CDR3 reads TGTGCCAGCAGCCACCAACCCGGGGCGGGAAACACTGAAGCTTTCTTT.

Remarks on this clonotype: A much larger clone lies one base from this, so it may be a read error. The DNA for the CDR3 is TGTGCCAGCGGTCAAGAGACTAGCGGGAGATTAAAGTACAATGAGCAGTTCTTC. As protein: CASGQETSGRLKYNEQFF. V gene TRBV2 combines with J gene TRBJ2-1, with 12 bases matching TRBD2. Looked up from germline, CDR1 is SNHLY and CDR2 is FYNNEI. The CDR3 is 18 residues long. The V segment lost 8 bases and the J segment 4 bases; nucleotides outside the gene matches: 15. The full variable domain, rest sourced from reference TRBV2 and TRBJ2-1, is EPEVTQTPSHQVTQMGQEVILRCVPISNHLYFYWYRQILGQKVEFLVSFYNNEISEKSEIFDDQFSVERPDGSNFTLKIRSTKLEDSAMYFCASGQETSGRLKYNEQFFGPGTRLTVL.

This clonotype was detected many times. V gene TRBV2 combines with J gene TRBJ2-5; 7 bases fit TRBD1. Germline V gene sequence: CDR1 SNHLY, CDR2 FYNNEI. The CDR3 is 15 amino acids. The V segment lost 8 bases and the J segment 3 bases; nucleotides outside the gene matches: 12. CDR3 coding DNA: TGTGCCAGCTCAAAAGACTTGGGACAGAAAGAGACCCAGTACTTC. Its protein product is CASSKDLGQKETQYF.

This clonotype has a handful of counts. The rearrangement joins TRBV24-1 to TRBJ1-2; the match to TRBD1 covers 7 bases. J was trimmed by 7 bases and V by 4 bases; bases with no gene match: 5. The CDR3 consists of 13 residues. Germline CDR1 is KGHDR and CDR2 is SFDVKD. Here the CDR3 DNA reads TGTGCCACCAGTGAAAGGACAGGTGCTGGCTACACCTTC. Its protein is CATSERTGAGYTF.

This clonotype was observed at least ten times. The rearrangement joins TRBV7-2 to TRBJ2-5; 15 positions match TRBD2. V shed 4 bases and J 4 bases; nucleotides not matched to a gene: 7. This CDR3 has 17 residues. Germline V gene sequence: CDR1 SGHTA, CDR2 FQGNSA. CDR3 amino acids: CASSSGLAGGSGETQYF. In DNA, the CDR3 is TGTGCCAGCAGCTCGGGACTAGCGGGAGGTTCGGGAGAGACCCAGTACTTC.

In its sample, this clonotype was seen many times. The chain recombines TRBV27 with TRBJ2-1, with 12 bases aligning to TRBD2. V lost 6 bases to trimming and J lost 8 bases; unmatched junction nucleotides: 2. This CDR3 has 13 residues. Germline V lookup: CDR1 MNHEY, CDR2 SMNVEV (reference sequence). The CDR3 sequence: CASRGLAGDEQFF. The CDR3 coding sequence is TGTGCCAGCAGGGGACTAGCGGGCGATGAGCAGTTCTTC.

V is TRBV20-1 and J is TRBJ2-3, with D maybe TRBD2 (7 bases). Trimming removed 8 bases at V and 3 bases at J, with 21 bases between. Germline loops: CDR1 DFQATT, CDR2 SNEGSKA (reference sequence). CDR3 length equals 15 residues. CDR3 DNA sequence: TGCAGTTGCAAAGACCCGGGGAGGGGGACAGATACGCAGTATTTT. Its translation is CSCKDPGRGTDTQYF.

The gene calls are TRBV18 and TRBJ1-2, with D maybe TRBD1 (5 bases). V was trimmed by 3 bases and J by 4 bases, leaving 12 bases between them. Germline lookup yields CDR1 KGHSH and CDR2 LQKENI. This CDR3 contains 14 residues. CDR3 nucleotides: TGTGCCAGCTCACCCGCCCGGGACGGCTATGGCTACACCTTC. This gives the protein CASSPARDGYGYTF.

This clonotype occurred many times. The rearrangement links TRBV5-1 to TRBJ2-1, with 10 bases fitting TRBD2. The germline V gene has CDR1 SGHRS and CDR2 YFSETQ. This CDR3 has 17 residues. Unmatched junction bases numbered 11, after V lost 3 bases and J lost 5 bases. In DNA form, the CDR3 reads TGCGCCAGCAGCTCGGCTCTAGCGGGAGCCAGGGACAATGAGCAGTTCTTC. It codes for CASSSALAGARDNEQFF. The variable domain in full, completed from reference TRBV5-1 and TRBJ2-1, reads KAGVTQTPRYLIKTRGQQVTLSCSPISGHRSVSWYQQTPGQGLQFLFEYFSETQRNKGNFPGRFSGRQFSNSRSEMNVSTLELGDSALYLCASSSALAGARDNEQFFGPGTRLTVL.

The chain couples TRBV24-1 to TRBJ2-7; 9 bases are a match to TRBD1. Unmatched junction bases numbered 3, after V lost 4 bases and J lost 3 bases. Germline-derived CDR1 and CDR2 are KGHDR and SFDVKD. CDR3 length equals 14 residues. CDR3 sequence: CATSEGQGGYEQYF. The CDR3 region has the DNA TGTGCCACCAGTGAGGGACAGGGAGGCTACGAGCAGTACTTC.

There are many counts of this clonotype. This chain joins TRBV6-1 and TRBJ2-1; D possibly matches TRBD1 or TRBD2 (5 bases each). CDR3 length equals 16 residues. The germline CDR1 and CDR2 sequences are MNHNS and SASEGT. The germline V and J ends were trimmed by 1 base and 4 bases, with 14 bases remaining between them. CDR3 nucleotide sequence: TGTGCCAGCAGTGAAGATTGGGGACGTCCGTACAATGAGCAGTTCTTC. Translation: CASSEDWGRPYNEQFF.

Comments on this clonotype: An end of the junction differs from the germline gene, which may be a read error. The rearrangement links TRBV9 to TRBJ2-7, with a tentative D call TRBD2 (5 bases). CDR3 length: 13 residues. The germline V gene has CDR1 SGDLS and CDR2 YYNGEE. The CDR3 nucleotides read TGTGCCAGCAGCGTAGATGTGTTGGAGGAGCGGTACTTC. Protein product: CASSVDVLEERYF.

This clonotype was detected ten times or more. V gene TRBV28 combines with J gene TRBJ2-7; TRBD1 matches 8 bases. The CDR3 is made up of 14 amino acids. V trimming: 6 bases; J trimming: 5 bases; junction bases outside the gene matches: 9. Germline V gene sequence: CDR1 MDHEN, CDR2 SYDVKM. The CDR3 reads CASSQGQGVDEQYF. As DNA, the CDR3 is TGTGCCAGCAGCCAAGGACAGGGAGTAGACGAGCAGTACTTC.

This clonotype was seen ten or more times. J is TRBJ2-5 and V is TRBV5-5; 9 bases are a match to TRBD1. This CDR3 spans 19 amino acids. From germline, CDR1 is SGHKS and CDR2 YYEKEE (reference sequence). With V trimmed by 4 bases and J by 5 bases, 21 bases remained unmatched. For the CDR3, the DNA is TGTGCCAGCAGCGTACCTCGTCGACAGGGGGTTTTCGGGGTGGAGACCCAGTACTTC. Translated, it gives CASSVPRRQGVFGVETQYF.

This clonotype was detected ten times or more. The chain links TRBV7-9 to TRBJ2-7; 7 nucleotides agree with TRBD2. Germline V CDR1 and CDR2: SEHNR, FQNEAQ (reference sequence). Trimming at V came to 2 bases and at J to 3 bases, leaving 16 bases not matched to a gene. The CDR3 runs to 18 residues. The CDR3 here is CASSLSSTGASGNYEQYF. CDR3 DNA sequence: TGTGCCAGCAGCTTATCGTCCACCGGGGCTAGCGGAAACTACGAGCAGTACTTC.

V gene TRBV19 combines with J gene TRBJ2-5; D uncertain. This CDR3 is 13 amino acids long. Germline V gives CDR1 LNHDA, CDR2 SQIVND (reference sequence). Deletions cut 6 bases from V and 3 bases from J, with 11 bases between. This chain's CDR3 is CASSPPDKETQYF. CDR3 nucleotide sequence: TGTGCCAGTAGCCCCCCCGACAAAGAGACCCAGTACTTC.

This clonotype was observed many times. The chain combines TRBV28 with TRBJ2-7, with 10 bases fitting TRBD1. From germline, CDR1 is MDHEN and CDR2 SYDVKM. The CDR3 loop spans 15 amino acids. The V and J ends lost 4 bases and 2 bases, in that order; junction bases with no gene match: 5. The CDR3 sequence: CASSSGGQGAYEQYF. CDR3 nucleotide sequence: TGTGCCAGCAGTTCCGGCGGACAGGGGGCCTACGAGCAGTACTTC.

The chain combines TRBV6-1 with TRBJ1-5; D perhaps matches TRBD1 (5 bases). The germline V gene has CDR1 MNHNS and CDR2 SASEGT. The CDR3 contains 14 residues. V lost 6 bases and J lost 4, with 13 bases in between. DNA for the CDR3: TGTGCCAGCAGGGAGGCAGGGCGAAATCAGCCCCAGCATTTT. Its protein product is CASREAGRNQPQHF.

This clonotype has ten or more counts. This chain uses TRBV5-1 with TRBJ2-1; D could derive from TRBD1 or TRBD2 (5 bases each). There are 17 residues in the CDR3. Trimming took 0 bases from V and 7 from J, leaving 20 bases between them. From germline, CDR1 is SGHRS and CDR2 YFSETQ. The CDR3 nucleotides are TGCGCCAGCAGCTTGGAGAGGAGTGGGGGTGCTGGGAATGAGCAGTTCTTC. Translation: CASSLERSGGAGNEQFF.

Ten or more counts support this clonotype. This chain links TRBV3-1 with TRBJ2-2, with D uncertain. The CDR3 is 15 residues long. V gave up 0 bases and J gave up 3 bases, with 8 bases separating them. Germline V gives CDR1 LGHDT, CDR2 YNNKEL (reference sequence). DNA of the CDR3: TGTGCCAGCAGCCAAGAATCCGGCTACACCGGGGAGCTGTTTTTT. This encodes CASSQESGYTGELFF.

This clonotype was seen many times. CDR3 sequence: CSATTGGFVNQPQHF. In DNA form, the CDR3 reads TGCAGTGCTACCACAGGGGGATTCGTCAATCAGCCCCAGCATTTT. V is TRBV20-1 and J is TRBJ1-5, with TRBD1 matching over 8 bases. Trimming at V came to 4 bases and at J to 3 bases, leaving 8 bases not matched to a gene. Germline CDR1 is DFQATT and CDR2 is SNEGSKA (reference sequence). The CDR3 length is 15 residues.